A selection of T cell receptor beta chains follows, all from one sample in a study of human T cells and chemical hapten exposure. In TCRdb, the RACE reads were re-called with MiXCR into one record per CDR3 protein. This table has nearly 350,000 distinct CDR3 sequences, roughly 6.9% appearing once. This material consisted of whole blood, taken in connection with sensitization to the hapten diphenylcyclopropenone (DPC). The receptor source for this set is a woman between 18 and 29 years old with alopecia areata. Some clones in this sample may be carry-over from other donors' samples. Both conserved end residues are trimmed from each CDR3.

>13|TRBV5-4|TRBJ1-2
ASSLPGQGYNGYT
>13|TRBV27|TRBJ2-5
ASMARTGRQGTQY
>13|TRBV7-8|TRBJ2-3
ASSLGNRGLDTQY
>9|TRBV20-1|TRBJ2-7
SASGDYEQY
>14|TRBV7-6|TRBJ2-2
ASSLSPAPNTGELF
>12|TRBV20-1|TRBJ2-3
SARDPNMRDTQY
>14|TRBV4-2|TRBJ2-3
ASSPRERSSTDTQY
>12|TRBV7-2|TRBJ2-1
ASSLGGISNEQF
>14|TRBV6-5|TRBJ2-3
ASSYTLTSGEGRQY
>15|TRBV5-6|TRBJ2-3
ASSPGKAGGFTDTQY
>18|TRBV4-3|TRBJ2-1
ASSQDLQGDVPVAHNEQF
>19|TRBV6-1|TRBJ2-3
ASSEEGVGVFVRRRTDTQY
>15|TRBV24-1|TRBJ2-5
ATSDLVGHRGQETQY
>10|TRBV7-9|TRBJ2-1
ASSSEQEEQF
>13|TRBV4-1|TRBJ1-2
ASRHLQGSKGGYT
>12|TRBV20-1|TRBJ2-7
SARDGGTAYEQY
>14|TRBV7-8|TRBJ2-3
ASSLAGGVGTDTQY
>10|TRBV29-1|TRBJ1-2
SVVETNYGYT